Ten or more counts support the clone carrying this TCR beta chain. This entry belongs to a study of T cells in Graves' hyperthyroidism and ophthalmopathy. Amplification targeted TCR beta CDR3 regions from RNA transcripts. When the TCR CDR3 underwent first-round RT-PCR, the HTBI primer set was used. In TCRdb, the multiplex PCR reads were re-called with MiXCR into one record per CDR3 protein. This sample carries about 210,000 distinct CDR3 sequences, roughly 18% of them seen once, and the ten largest clones take around two fifths. Deletions cut 10 bases from V and 3 bases from J, with 24 bases between. Per the germline V gene, CDR1 is MDHEN and CDR2 is SYDVKM. This CDR3 comprises 16 residues.

The source of this sequence is a man aged 35 to 55 with Graves' hyperthyroidism. The chain couples TRBV28 to TRBJ2-5; maybe TRBD2 (7 bases). Sequencing input: blood. The CDR3 DNA reads as TGTGCCACCAAATTGGAGTTGGGGGCGGGGGAAGAGACCCAGTACTTC. Protein product: CATKLELGAGEETQYF.